Below, 11 T cell receptor beta chains from the same sample are listed, as sequenced in a study of blood T cells in healthy people across ages. Combining a sample-barcoded 5' primer with a J-beta primer mix, a second PCR ran for roughly 7 to 11 cycles. TCRdb called the 5' RACE reads again in MiXCR, with one record for every CDR3 protein. The profile covers around 990,000 distinct CDR3 sequences, with roughly 24% appearing a single time and 0.65% to 0.95% taken by the ten largest. In addition, the sample was reused for a study of T cells of mothers and their children.

The sequenced sample was blood. Every receptor here comes from a girl aged 2-10 years in good health.

The genes are TRBV5-6 and TRBJ2-6, with TRBD1 matching 7 bases. The CDR3 extends over 20 amino acids. CDR1 SGHDT and CDR2 YYEEEE come from the germline V gene. After removal of 6 bases from V and 0 bases from J, the junction contained 18 bases not matched to a gene. In DNA, the CDR3 is TGTGCCAGCAACCCTAGACAGGGTCCTAGTGGCAACTCTGGGGCCAACGTCCTGACTTTC. The encoded protein is CASNPRQGPSGNSGANVLTF.

This clonotype occurred a few times. A read error may produce the germline difference seen at one junction end. This rearrangement joins TRBV14 to TRBJ2-3; D uncertain. The germline CDR1 and CDR2 sequences are SGHDN and FVKESK. The CDR3 loop spans 16 amino acids. CDR3 coding DNA: TGTGTCAGCAGCCAAGAGTCGGATCTACGGACAGATACGCAGTATTTT. It is translated as CVSSQESDLRTDTQYF.

A few counts support this clonotype. The V and J genes are TRBV7-2 and TRBJ2-5, with 9 nucleotides matching TRBD2. The DNA matches TRBJ2-7 better at its end, which makes the J call doubtful. This CDR3 is built from 16 residues. Germline CDR1 and CDR2: SGHTA and FQGNSA. CDR3 residues: CASSSRDRLAAYEQYF. The DNA for the CDR3 is TGTGCCAGCAGCTCACGTGACCGACTAGCGGCGTACGAGCAGTACTTC.

There are a few counts of this clonotype. This chain connects TRBV29-1 to TRBJ2-5; D is undetermined. The J call is in doubt because the DNA end fits TRBJ2-7 better. The germline CDR1 and CDR2 sequences are SQVTM and ANQGSEA. The CDR3 has 14 amino acids. CDR3 DNA: TGCAGCGTTTTTACATCATGGGGTTTGGACGAGCAGTACTTC. Translation: CSVFTSWGLDEQYF.

This clonotype was observed a few times. This CDR3 reads CASSQTSGLYNEQFF. The CDR3 DNA sequence: TGTGCCAGCAGCCAGACTAGCGGGCTATACAATGAGCAGTTCTTC. The chain joins TRBV12-3 or TRBV12-4 to TRBJ2-5, with 10 bases lining up with TRBD2. TRBJ2-1 matches the DNA end more closely, so the J call is doubtful. The CDR3 contains 15 residues.

The V call is TRBV12-3 or TRBV12-4, the J call TRBJ2-1; D not resolved. CDR3 size: 12 residues. V lost 6 bases, J lost 10 bases, and 13 bases lay in between. In nucleotides, the CDR3 is TGTGCCAGCAGCTTCATTTTGAAGGAGCAGTTCTTC. Translation: CASSFILKEQFF.

This clonotype was picked up a small number of times. The rearrangement links TRBV29-1 to TRBJ2-6, with 7 positions matching TRBD1. The trim removed 6 bases at V and 0 bases at J, leaving 11 bases unmatched. The CDR3 is 17 amino acids. Germline-derived CDR1 and CDR2 are SQVTM and ANQGSEA. The CDR3 loop reads CSVGTAHPYSGANVLTF. Written as DNA, the CDR3 is TGCAGCGTAGGGACAGCGCACCCATACTCTGGGGCCAACGTCCTGACTTTC.

This sequence joins TRBV5-1 and TRBJ2-5, with TRBD1 matching 12 bases. The germline gives CDR1 SGHRS, CDR2 YFSETQ. V lost 2 bases to trimming and J lost 3 bases; unmatched junction nucleotides: 11. The CDR3 has 18 residues. This CDR3 is CASSFPEPGTGGEETQYF. In DNA form, the CDR3 reads TGCGCCAGCAGCTTCCCAGAGCCCGGGACAGGGGGCGAAGAGACCCAGTACTTC.

V and J are TRBV12-3 or TRBV12-4 and TRBJ2-1; 10 positions agree with TRBD2. The J call could be wrong; TRBJ2-7 is a better fit for the DNA end. This CDR3 has 14 amino acids. CDR3 nucleotides: TGTGCCAGCAGTACAACTAGCGGGAACTACGAGCAGTACTTC. Protein sequence: CASSTTSGNYEQYF.

The chain combines TRBV12-3 or TRBV12-4 with TRBJ2-2; D might be TRBD2 (5 bases). The CDR3 extends over 12 amino acids. V was cut by 7 bases and J by 8 bases, with 11 bases left in between. As DNA, the CDR3 is TGTGCCAGCACACTAGGGTGGGGGGAGCTGTTTTTT. Residues: CASTLGWGELFF.

This chain joins TRBV3-1 and TRBJ2-7; D gene unclear. V lost 1 base and J 2 bases, leaving 15 bases between the germline ends. The CDR3 has 16 residues. Germline assignment: CDR1 LGHDT and CDR2 YNNKEL (reference sequence). The CDR3 DNA follows: TGTGCCAGCAGCCAAGTTCCCGGGCGAGGAGCCTACGAGCAGTACTTC. Translated, it gives CASSQVPGRGAYEQYF.